Listed below are T cell receptor beta chains from one sample, sequenced in a study of shared clonotypes between healthy human individuals. Here immunoSEQ multiplex PCR was the method, and the copy in TCRdb shows in-frame clones only, minus some. The sample lists roughly 2,300,000 clones, approximately 90% occurring once. The sample comprised naive CD4+ T cells from PBMCs. The source of these receptors is a man in his late teens or twenties in good health. Some clones in this sample may be carry-over from other donors' samples. The conserved cysteine and the conserved F or W are not part of the CDR3 here. D genes are given only for firm matches.

v_gene: TRBV7-9
j_gene: TRBJ2-2
d_gene: TRBD1
CDR3aa: ASSPQGGNTGELF

v_gene: TRBV7-3
j_gene: TRBJ1-1
d_gene: NA
CDR3aa: ASSLNGQTEAF

v_gene: TRBV30
j_gene: TRBJ2-5
d_gene: NA
CDR3aa: AWSAGVQETQY

v_gene: TRBV2
j_gene: TRBJ2-5
d_gene: NA
CDR3aa: ASKMGTQETQY

v_gene: TRBV6-5
j_gene: TRBJ2-7
d_gene: TRBD1
CDR3aa: ASSYTTGDEQY

v_gene: TRBV7-2
j_gene: TRBJ2-1
d_gene: NA
CDR3aa: ASSPSLSSEQF

v_gene: TRBV9
j_gene: TRBJ2-2
d_gene: NA
CDR3aa: ASNAPGLINTGELF

v_gene: TRBV19
j_gene: TRBJ2-1
d_gene: TRBD2
CDR3aa: ASSSLGLGLAGGEQF

v_gene: TRBV4-1
j_gene: TRBJ1-1
d_gene: NA
CDR3aa: ASSHPGRRTTEAF

v_gene: TRBV6-1
j_gene: TRBJ1-5
d_gene: NA
CDR3aa: ASRKPGLGNQPQH

v_gene: TRBV29-1
j_gene: TRBJ2-1
d_gene: TRBD2
CDR3aa: SAAAGLAGEREQF

v_gene: TRBV5-1
j_gene: TRBJ1-2
d_gene: TRBD1
CDR3aa: ASSLGGQGKLGGYGYT

v_gene: TRBV5-1
j_gene: TRBJ2-2
d_gene: TRBD1
CDR3aa: ASRETGGLTGELF

v_gene: TRBV28
j_gene: TRBJ1-2
d_gene: TRBD1
CDR3aa: ASSSRGTANYGYT

v_gene: TRBV11-3
j_gene: TRBJ2-3
d_gene: NA
CDR3aa: ASSSSKDTQY

v_gene: TRBV5-1
j_gene: TRBJ2-5
d_gene: TRBD2
CDR3aa: ASSYLSSGNTQETQY

v_gene: TRBV2
j_gene: TRBJ2-6
d_gene: NA
CDR3aa: ACPADPSGANVLT

v_gene: TRBV11-2
j_gene: TRBJ2-7
d_gene: NA
CDR3aa: ASSLNQNFGEQY

v_gene: TRBV6-1
j_gene: TRBJ2-7
d_gene: TRBD1
CDR3aa: ASSLDRGTYEQY

v_gene: TRBV2
j_gene: TRBJ1-5
d_gene: NA
CDR3aa: ASSESLQKRHQPQH

v_gene: TRBV7-3
j_gene: TRBJ2-3
d_gene: NA
CDR3aa: ASSPGSGANYVGDTQY